This T cell receptor (beta chain) derives from a study of CD8 T cells in ankylosing spondylitis. The V and J ends lost 0 bases and 0 bases respectively, with 9 bases between them. This CDR3 has 16 amino acids. Germline V gives CDR1 LNHNV, CDR2 YYDKDF (reference sequence). Study outcomes and limitations: What appeared characteristic of ankylosing spondylitis blood was a TCR beta motif of seven to nine highly homologous variants.

TCRdb re-called the 5' RACE reads through MiXCR, storing one row per CDR3 protein. The sample includes 250,000 to 400,000 distinct CDR3 sequences, 11% of them seen just once. This clonotype was counted ten times or more. What it recognizes is unknown. This sequence was found in a female donor with ankylosing spondylitis or in good health (not recorded which). Input material: blood, either unsorted or a sorted T cell fraction (not recorded which). The chain links TRBV15 to TRBJ1-5; TRBD1 is a possible D gene (6 bases). The CDR3 loop is CATSRDRGYSNQPQHF. In nucleotides, the CDR3 is TGTGCCACCAGCAGAGACAGGGGATATAGCAATCAGCCCCAGCATTTT.